The present TCR beta chain was sequenced within a study of regulatory T cells in long-lasting Graves disease. This clonotype showed up many times. The CDR3 has 16 amino acids. V was shortened by 0 bases and J by 0 bases, with 13 bases between the two germline ends. Germline CDR1 is SGHRS and CDR2 is YFSETQ. The time point: newly diagnosed GD, antithyroid drugs for less than 3 months. Following extraction of RNA from PBMCs, that RNA was used to make the TCR library. Building of the TCR beta libraries involved iRepertoire HTBI primers and Arm-PCR of CDR3 regions. TCRdb reprocessed the multiplex PCR reads with MiXCR, giving one entry per CDR3 protein. The sample has some 450,000 distinct CDR3 sequences, roughly 17% seen once. This sample was shared with a second study, whose subject was T cells in Graves' hyperthyroidism and ophthalmopathy. As reported in that work: Absence of ophthalmopathy progression within 18 months defined stable Graves' hyperthyroidism.

The source is a woman aged 30 to 39 with Graves disease. This chain connects TRBV5-1 to TRBJ2-7; a weak D match, TRBD1 (6 bases). Sequenced here: peripheral blood mononuclear cells (PBMCs), sampled at new diagnosis, from a patient treated with antithyroid drugs. The CDR3 sequence: CASSLARGQSSYEQYF. In DNA form, the CDR3 reads TGCGCCAGCAGCTTGGCCAGGGGACAAAGCTCCTACGAGCAGTACTTC.